This is a list of T cell receptor beta chains from one sample in a study of CD8 T cells in Susac syndrome. TCRdb redid the calling of the immunoSEQ multiplex PCR reads with MiXCR, one entry per CDR3 protein. The sample holds about 150,000 distinct CDR3 sequences, 95% to 96% seen once. Sequences were obtained from CD8+ T cells from PBMCs. These receptors were obtained from a human donor with multiple sclerosis. Each CDR3 is given with its conserved first and last residue. A D gene is named only where the DNA matches it firmly. Rows may omit the clone size; those that give it use once, few, many or a size class.

TRBV12-3/TRBV12-4	once	.	TRBJ2-1	TGTGCCAGCAGTCCCGGGACCACCAACAATGAGCAGTTCTTC	CASSPGTTNNEQFF
TRBV27	once	.	TRBJ2-2	TGTGCCAGCAGTTGGGGTGCGAACACCGGGGAGCTGTTTTTT	CASSWGANTGELFF
TRBV20-1	.	.	TRBJ1-5	TGCAGTGCTACAAGGGGTCGGTGGAATCAGCCCCAGCATTTT	CSATRGRWNQPQHF
TRBV29-1	.	TRBD2	TRBJ2-5	TGCAGCGTTGACGAGCGGGGGGGCGTTCGGGAGACCCAGTACTTC	CSVDERGGVRETQYF
TRBV15	.	.	TRBJ1-6	TGTGCCACCAGCAGCCCCCCTCCAGGGAGGGATTCACCCCTCCACTTT	CATSSPPPGRDSPLHF
TRBV27	.	.	TRBJ1-1	TGTGCCAGCCGCGCTGCTGGTGAAGCTTTCTTT	CASRAAGEAFF
TRBV25-1	.	.	TRBJ2-1	TGTGCCAGCAGTGTACAGGAGAATGAGCAGTTCTTC	CASSVQENEQFF
TRBV9	.	TRBD2	TRBJ2-1	TGTGCCAGCCGGGGGACTAGCGGAAACAATGAGCAGTTCTTC	CASRGTSGNNEQFF
TRBV7-9	.	TRBD1	TRBJ1-2	TGTGCCAGCACCGAGACAGGGGGCAATATCTATGGCTACACCTTC	CASTETGGNIYGYTF
TRBV11-1	once	.	TRBJ2-1	TGTGCCAGCAGCCTATACCTGGCATTCCTCGACGGACTGGCGTCTTACAATGAGCAGTTCTTC	CASSLYLAFLDGLASYNEQFF